Each of the 20 T cell receptor beta chains below was sequenced from the same sample in a study of T-cell reconstitution after alpha-beta-depleted transplantation in children (TCRdb year 2016). The library was built by means of PCR. The sequencing machine was an Illumina HiSeq 2500. Molecular barcoding was employed in the preparation of TCR libraries, with unique molecular identifiers being used to normalize TCRbeta repertoire quantification. In TCRdb, the public reads were trimmed at Q25 with fastp and aligned with MiXCR, with productive beta chains retained. One record per CDR3 amino acid sequence lists the most common genes and DNA. The sample data list about 360,000 distinct CDR3 sequences, and roughly 15% of these were observed just once. The top ten clones comprise 3.5% to 4.5% of the sample. The sample in question was PBMCs, obtained from the stem cell graft. Source of these receptors: a human donor who donated a stem cell graft to a child with Fanconi anemia.

The table lists this clonotype with many counts. This chain joins TRBV20-1 and TRBJ2-1, with 9 bases that match TRBD2. V lost 5 bases, J lost 4 bases, and 9 bases stayed unmatched. The germline gives CDR1 DFQATT, CDR2 SNEGSKA (reference sequence). There are 15 residues in the CDR3. The CDR3 DNA sequence: TGCAGTGCTGAGGGAAGCGGGGGGAGGTACAATGAGCAGTTCTTC. Residues: CSAEGSGGRYNEQFF.

The genes are TRBV11-1 and TRBJ1-2, with D uncertain. The CDR3 is 12 residues long. The V gene lost 5 bases and the J gene lost 3 bases, with 7 bases spanning the gap. Germline CDR1 and CDR2: SGHAT and FQDESV (reference sequence). CDR3 sequence: CASSRSDYGYTF. CDR3 in DNA: TGTGCCAGCAGCCGGTCCGACTATGGCTACACCTTC.

This clonotype was seen a few times. This chain uses TRBV4-3 with TRBJ2-1, with TRBD1 matching over 9 bases. V was clipped by 2 bases and J by 9 bases; unmatched bases: 5. The germline V gene encodes CDR1 LGHNA and CDR2 YSLEER. The CDR3 is 14 residues long. In DNA form, the CDR3 reads TGCGCCAGCAGCCAAATAACAGGGGGCGGTGAGCAGTTCTTC. Protein: CASSQITGGGEQFF.

The V call is TRBV5-1, the J call TRBJ1-1; tentatively, D is TRBD1 (6 bases). There are 16 residues in the CDR3. Germline lookup yields CDR1 SGHRS and CDR2 YFSETQ. Trimming left V 4 bases short and J 0 bases short, with 16 bases between. The CDR3 region is CASSLLGGSLNTEAFF. The CDR3 DNA reads as TGCGCCAGCAGCCTTCTTGGGGGCAGCTTGAACACTGAAGCTTTCTTT.

Note on this clonotype: A single base separates this from a much larger clone, so it may be a read error. The chain employs TRBV5-1 and TRBJ2-3, with D possibly called TRBD1 or TRBD2 (5 bases each). Germline assignment: CDR1 SGHRS and CDR2 YFSETQ. The CDR3 is 15 amino acids. The CDR3, as DNA: TGCGCCATCAGCTTGAGGGCAGGGCCCGAAGATACGCAGTATTTT. Its protein is CAISLRAGPEDTQYF.

The V gene is TRBV19, the J gene TRBJ1-4, with TRBD1 matching over 7 bases. The CDR3 totals 13 residues. V lost 8 bases to trimming and J lost 5 bases; unmatched junction nucleotides: 5. Germline V gives CDR1 LNHDA, CDR2 SQIVND (reference sequence). CDR3: CASETGQNEKLFF. In nucleotides, the CDR3 is TGTGCCAGTGAGACAGGGCAGAATGAAAAACTGTTTTTT.

The rearrangement joins TRBV20-1 to TRBJ1-1; D is undetermined. Germline-derived CDR1 and CDR2 are DFQATT and SNEGSKA (reference sequence). The V end lost 5 bases, the J end lost 1 base, and 8 bases lay between the germline ends. The length of the CDR3 is 12 residues. For the CDR3, the DNA is TGCAGTGCTCCTAGACAGAACACTGAAGCTTTCTTT. Translating it yields CSAPRQNTEAFF.

This clonotype came up a few times. V and J are TRBV3-1 and TRBJ1-5; D is unresolved. V was trimmed by 1 base and J by 3 bases, leaving 10 bases between them. Germline CDR1 reads LGHDT; CDR2 reads YNNKEL (reference sequence). The CDR3 runs to 15 residues. The CDR3 loop reads CASSQGWGFNQPQHF. The CDR3 region has the DNA TGTGCCAGCAGCCAAGGGTGGGGATTCAATCAGCCCCAGCATTTT.

V and J are TRBV7-2 and TRBJ2-7; 8 bases agree with TRBD2. The germline V gene encodes CDR1 SGHTA and CDR2 FQGNSA. This CDR3 has 15 amino acids. V lost 4 bases to trimming and J lost 4 bases; unmatched junction nucleotides: 9. The CDR3 coding sequence is TGTGCCAGCAGCTCCCCCGGGCGGGGGGTGTACGAGCAGTACGTC. Translated: CASSSPGRGVYEQYV.

The rearrangement links TRBV7-9 to TRBJ1-1; a weak D match, TRBD1 (6 bases). With 7 bases removed from V and 10 bases from J, the gap between germline ends came to 22 bases. This CDR3 region has 14 residues. CDR1 and CDR2 (germline): SEHNR, FQNEAQ (reference sequence). CDR3 DNA: TGTGCCAGCACCGTTCTCGGGGGCGAAGTTTCAGCTTTCTTT. This translates into CASTVLGGEVSAFF.

This chain links TRBV20-1 with TRBJ1-4, with D maybe TRBD1 (5 bases). The length of the CDR3 is 14 residues. Germline-derived CDR1 and CDR2 are DFQATT and SNEGSKA (reference sequence). Trimming removed 2 bases from V and 4 bases from J, with 11 bases in between. The CDR3 spells CSARWGGLNEKLFF. The CDR3 bases are TGCAGTGCTAGATGGGGGGGACTTAATGAAAAACTGTTTTTT.

The chain is built from TRBV10-2 and TRBJ1-1; 8 bases align to TRBD1. The CDR3 contains 15 residues. Looked up from germline, CDR1 is WSHSY and CDR2 is SAAADI. V shed 6 bases and J 1 base; nucleotides not matched to a gene: 7. The CDR3 reads CASSKTGEGNTEAFF. In DNA form, the CDR3 reads TGCGCCAGCAGCAAGACAGGGGAGGGGAACACTGAAGCTTTCTTT.

This clonotype was found a few times. J is TRBJ2-3 and V is TRBV5-4; 8 bases line up with TRBD2. The ends lost 4 bases at V and 2 bases at J; junction bases unmatched: 9. Germline V lookup: CDR1 SGHNT, CDR2 YYREEE (reference sequence). The CDR3 runs 16 residues. The CDR3 sequence: CASSPTTGGFTDTQYF. As DNA, the CDR3 is TGTGCCAGCAGCCCGACCACGGGGGGGTTCACAGATACGCAGTATTTT.

This clonotype was seen a few times. Compared with germline, one end of the junction differs, possibly owing to a read error. The CDR3 here is CASSSGGLNGKLFF. DNA of the CDR3: TGTGCCAGCAGCTCAGGGGGTTTGAATGGAAAACTGTTTTTT. The genes are TRBV7-9 and TRBJ1-4; 7 nucleotides agree with TRBD1. The V gene's germline CDR1 is SEHNR and CDR2 FQNEAQ (reference sequence). The CDR3 sequence is 14 residues long. Using reference TRBV7-9 and TRBJ1-4 for the parts outside the CDR3, the full variable domain is DTGVSQNPRHKITKRGQNVTFRCDPISEHNRLYWYRQTLGQGPEFLTYFQNEAQLEKSRLLSDRFSAERPKGSFSTLEIQRTEQGDSAMYLCASSSGGLNGKLFFGSGTQLSVL.

This clonotype was recorded many times. This chain links TRBV5-1 with TRBJ2-1, with 10 bases identical to TRBD2. The CDR3 runs 15 residues. Germline V gene lookup returns CDR1 SGHRS and CDR2 YFSETQ. The J segment lost 9 bases and the V segment lost 2 bases, leaving 8 bases of the junction unmatched. CDR3 sequence (DNA): TGCGCCAGCAGCTTCGCTAGCGGGGGATCCCTTGAGCAGTTCTTC. Its translation: CASSFASGGSLEQFF.

This clonotype was detected many times. DNA of the CDR3: TGTGCCACCAGCAGATATACAGGGGAGAATCAGCCCCAGCATTTT. Translation gives CATSRYTGENQPQHF. This rearrangement joins TRBV15 to TRBJ1-5; 7 nucleotides match TRBD1. This CDR3 comprises 15 residues. CDR1 is LNHNV, CDR2 YYDKDF, per germline (reference sequence). V lost 2 bases and J lost 4; bases outside the gene matches: 5.

This clonotype was found many times. V is TRBV7-8 and J is TRBJ2-3; 12 bases agree with TRBD2. Germline V CDR1 and CDR2: SGHVS, FQNEAQ. The junction had 12 bases not matched to a gene; V was cut back by 5 bases and J by 0 bases. CDR3 length: 19 residues. In DNA, the CDR3 is TGTGCCAGCAGCCCTCCCCTAGCGGGGGGGCGCACTAGCACAGATACGCAGTATTTT. As protein: CASSPPLAGGRTSTDTQYF.

In this sample, this clonotype turned up once. V is TRBV20-1 and J is TRBJ1-2; 7 positions match TRBD1. The V and J ends lost 6 bases and 4 bases, in that order; junction bases with no gene match: 14. From germline, CDR1 is DFQATT and CDR2 SNEGSKA (reference sequence). This CDR3 has 15 amino acids. CDR3 region: CSAHRGTGQSYGYTF. DNA of the CDR3: TGCAGTGCCCACCGAGGGACGGGACAGTCCTATGGCTACACCTTC.

Ten or more counts support this clonotype. This chain joins TRBV5-1 and TRBJ1-1; the D is unclear. The length of the CDR3 is 15 residues. V gave up 0 bases and J gave up 1 base, with 10 bases separating them. CDR1 and CDR2 (germline): SGHRS, YFSETQ. The CDR3 spells CASSLGTKGNTEAFF. CDR3 DNA: TGCGCCAGCAGCTTGGGGACCAAGGGGAACACTGAAGCTTTCTTT.

The gene calls are TRBV7-9 and TRBJ2-4; D is possibly TRBD1 (5 bases). The V gene lost 8 bases and the J gene lost 5 bases, with 19 bases spanning the gap. In germline, CDR1 is SEHNR, CDR2 FQNEAQ (reference sequence). The CDR3 sequence is 15 residues long. The CDR3 region is CASRPFPQGENIQYF. The DNA for the CDR3 is TGTGCCAGCCGACCCTTTCCCCAGGGTGAAAACATTCAGTACTTC.